Reported below is one T cell receptor beta chain. What it binds is unknown. An end of the junction does not agree with germline; a read error may underlie this. Flow cytometry had shown expanded CD8+CD57+ cells in the patients chosen for sequencing. This sample is part of a study of CD8+CD57+ T cells in acquired aplastic anemia. Study as a whole: The average for DNA from sorted CD4+ and CD8+ cells was roughly 3 ug. Study outcomes and limitations: Patients and controls were found to share more than 25 CD8+ CDR3 sequences.

Investigators profiled TCR beta VDJ and CDR3 from genomic DNA template. Via MiXCR, TCRdb re-called the reads, giving one row per CDR3 protein. The sample consists of 400,000 to 600,000 distinct CDR3 sequences, around 30% of them appearing once. From germline, CDR1 is DFQATT and CDR2 SNEGSKA (reference sequence). This CDR3 has 14 amino acids. The source material was sorted CD4+, CD8+, or CD8+CD57+ T cells (not recorded which) from PBMCs. This chain links TRBV20-1 with TRBJ1-1; D gene unclear. This TCR derives from a human donor with aplastic anemia. The CDR3 DNA reads TGCAGTGCTAGACTGGCACAGAGGAACGCTGAAGCTTTCTTT. Translating gives CSARLAQRNAEAFF.